Below, 25 T cell receptor beta chains from the same sample are listed, as sequenced in a study of CD8 T cells in Susac syndrome. A quantity of roughly 0.5 to 1 ug RNA underwent reverse transcription using random hexamers. TCRdb reanalysed the immunoSEQ multiplex PCR reads using MiXCR and keeps one entry per CDR3 protein. The sample lists some 200,000 distinct CDR3 sequences; approximately 95% were seen once. The sample taken for sequencing was CD4+ T cells from PBMCs. The receptors originated from a human donor with Susac syndrome.

The rearrangement joins TRBV12-3 or TRBV12-4 to TRBJ1-5; TRBD1 agrees at 12 bases. The CDR3 is 15 amino acids. The V gene end was trimmed by 4 bases and the J gene end by 9 bases; junction bases not matched to a gene: 7. CDR3 DNA: TGTGCCAGCAGTTCACCGGGACAGGGGGCTTCGCCCCAGCATTTT. It is translated as CASSSPGQGASPQHF.

The rearrangement links TRBV3-1 to TRBJ2-3; 10 nucleotides line up with TRBD2. This CDR3 contains 15 residues. Trimming removed 4 bases from V and 4 bases from J; junction bases left unmatched: 5. CDR1 and CDR2 from the germline V gene are LGHDT and YNNKEL (reference sequence). In DNA, the CDR3 is TGTGCCAGCAGCCCGGGACTAGCGAACTCAGATACGCAGTATTTT. Encoded protein: CASSPGLANSDTQYF.

This clonotype was counted a few times. The V and J genes are TRBV18 and TRBJ2-7; D call uncertain. Germline V CDR1 and CDR2: KGHSH, LQKENI. V was clipped by 3 bases and J by 3 bases, with 6 bases between them. The CDR3 length is 12 residues. The CDR3 sequence: CASSPTGYEQYF. The DNA of the CDR3 is TGTGCCAGCTCACCGACCGGCTACGAGCAGTACTTC.

The gene calls are TRBV19 and TRBJ2-6; D not resolved. The V end lost 3 bases, the J end lost 0 bases, and 3 bases lay between the germline ends. The CDR3 extends over 14 amino acids. Germline assignment: CDR1 LNHDA and CDR2 SQIVND (reference sequence). In DNA form, the CDR3 reads TGTGCCAGTAGTATCTCCTCTGGGGCCAACGTCCTGACTTTC. It translates to CASSISSGANVLTF.

The V and J genes are TRBV20-1 and TRBJ2-2; D remains unclear. This CDR3 region has 12 residues. V lost 1 base and J 5 bases, leaving 5 bases between the germline ends. CDR1 and CDR2 (germline): DFQATT, SNEGSKA (reference sequence). The DNA for the CDR3 is TGCAGTGCTAGAGTCTGGACCGGGGAGCTGTTTTTT. Amino acid sequence: CSARVWTGELFF.

The gene calls are TRBV11-2 and TRBJ2-5; 7 nucleotides agree with TRBD1. There are 15 residues in the CDR3. Germline V gene lookup returns CDR1 SGHAT and CDR2 FQNNGV. V shed 7 bases, J shed 2 bases, and the junction held 10 bases outside the gene matches. CDR3 coding DNA: TGTGCCAGCACCCCGGGGACAGATGTACAAGAGACCCAGTACTTC. Its protein product is CASTPGTDVQETQYF.

The chain couples TRBV24-1 to TRBJ2-2; D is unclear. Trimming pared 3 bases from V and 2 bases from J, leaving 6 bases between. The CDR3 sequence is 14 residues long. CDR1 is KGHDR and CDR2 is SFDVKD in the germline V gene. The CDR3 spells CATSDPPNTGELFF. The CDR3 region has the DNA TGTGCCACCAGTGATCCCCCTAACACCGGGGAGCTGTTTTTT.

The chain couples TRBV18 to TRBJ2-7; possibly TRBD1 or TRBD2 for D (5 bases each). Germline V CDR1 and CDR2: KGHSH, LQKENI. Trimming left V 6 bases short and J 4 bases short, with 10 bases between. The CDR3 consists of 12 residues. CDR3 region: CASSAREYEQYF. The CDR3 region has the DNA TGTGCCAGCTCCGCCAGGGAGTACGAGCAGTACTTC.

The chain links TRBV3-1 to TRBJ1-1, with D unresolved. Deletions cut 6 bases from V and 5 bases from J, with 13 bases between. The CDR3 totals 13 residues. Germline V CDR1 and CDR2: LGHDT, YNNKEL (reference sequence). The CDR3, as DNA: TGTGCCAGCAGACCCGACCCGGAGACTGAAGCTTTCTTT. Translating gives CASRPDPETEAFF.

V is TRBV20-1 and J is TRBJ2-5; TRBD2 matches at 9 bases. The germline gives CDR1 DFQATT, CDR2 SNEGSKA (reference sequence). Trimming cost V 2 bases and J 4 bases; bases outside gene matches: 5. This CDR3 region has 14 residues. The CDR3 bases are TGCAGTGCTAGAATAGCGGGGGAGAGAGAGACCCAGTACTTC. Translated: CSARIAGERETQYF.

The chain recombines TRBV7-2 with TRBJ1-1; D call uncertain. V was trimmed by 1 base and J by 4 bases, leaving 10 bases between them. The CDR3 has 14 residues. Germline values: CDR1 SGHTA, CDR2 FQGNSA. The CDR3 here is CASSLGRDGTEAFF. For the CDR3, the DNA is TGTGCCAGCAGCTTAGGCCGGGATGGCACTGAAGCTTTCTTT.

This chain links TRBV27 with TRBJ1-1; D unclear. Trimming removed 3 bases from V and 1 base from J, with 9 bases in between. The germline CDR1 and CDR2 sequences are MNHEY and SMNVEV (reference sequence). This CDR3 has 14 residues. The CDR3 sequence is CASSLGRRNTEAFF. The CDR3 bases are TGTGCCAGCAGTTTGGGCAGGCGGAACACTGAAGCTTTCTTT.

The chain employs TRBV30 and TRBJ2-1; 9 bases agree with TRBD1. The CDR3 spans 17 residues. Germline loops: CDR1 GTSNPN, CDR2 SVGIG (reference sequence). V lost 6 bases, J lost 1 base, and 13 bases stayed unmatched. The CDR3 is CACTPGQGLQSYNEQFF. DNA of the CDR3: TGTGCCTGTACACCGGGACAGGGTCTTCAATCCTACAATGAGCAGTTCTTC.

This rearrangement joins TRBV6-2 or TRBV6-3 to TRBJ1-2; a weak D match, TRBD1 (5 bases). In germline, CDR1 is MNHEY, CDR2 SVGEGT. V shed 0 bases and J shed 4 bases, with 9 bases lying between them. The CDR3 has 14 residues. The CDR3 sequence: CASSYSFGTYGYTF. The CDR3, as DNA: TGTGCCAGCAGTTACTCATTCGGGACCTATGGCTACACCTTC.

This chain uses TRBV20-1 with TRBJ2-1, with unresolved D. This CDR3 contains 10 residues. Trimming took off 6 bases at V and 9 bases at J, with 9 bases between the two ends. The germline gives CDR1 DFQATT, CDR2 SNEGSKA (reference sequence). The CDR3 DNA is TGCAGTGCACCCCTGCTTGAGCAGTTCTTC. Protein product: CSAPLLEQFF.

The rearrangement links TRBV28 to TRBJ2-3; no definite D call. The CDR3 extends over 14 amino acids. Germline CDR1 and CDR2: MDHEN and SYDVKM. V lost 1 base, J lost 1 base, and 6 bases lay in between. The CDR3 here is CASSLFTGTDTQYF. In nucleotides, the CDR3 is TGTGCCAGCAGTTTATTCACAGGCACAGATACGCAGTATTTT.

The chain joins TRBV4-1 to TRBJ2-5, with D perhaps TRBD2 (7 bases). V lost 1 base and J lost 7, with 22 bases in between. CDR3 length equals 17 residues. CDR1 and CDR2 (germline): MGHRA, YSYEKL. CDR3 in DNA: TGCGCCAGCAGCCAAGCCGCTCCCCCACAGGGAGGGGGGACCCAGTACTTC. The encoded protein is CASSQAAPPQGGGTQYF.

This chain links TRBV9 with TRBJ1-4; unclear D gene. CDR3 size: 13 residues. Per the germline V gene, CDR1 is SGDLS and CDR2 is YYNGEE. V was shortened by 0 bases and J by 10 bases, with 10 bases between the two germline ends. CDR3 loop: CASSVALAPKLFF. The DNA for the CDR3 is TGTGCCAGCAGCGTAGCTTTGGCTCCAAAACTGTTTTTT.

The chain carries TRBV5-4 and TRBJ2-1, with D perhaps TRBD1 (5 bases). Trimming removed 0 bases at V and 0 bases at J, with 10 bases between. Germline V gene lookup returns CDR1 SGHNT and CDR2 YYREEE (reference sequence). The CDR3 contains 16 residues. The CDR3 sequence is CASSLGGQGSYNEQFF. For the CDR3, the DNA is TGTGCCAGCAGCTTGGGCGGACAAGGCTCCTACAATGAGCAGTTCTTC.

J is TRBJ1-3 and V is TRBV30; D is unresolved. V was trimmed by 3 bases and J by 2 bases, leaving 14 bases between them. CDR3 length: 15 amino acids. Per the germline V gene, CDR1 is GTSNPN and CDR2 is SVGIG (reference sequence). As DNA, the CDR3 is TGTGCCTGGAGGGGAGATAATTACGCTGGAAACACCATATATTTT. This gives the protein CAWRGDNYAGNTIYF.

The genes are TRBV28 and TRBJ1-1, with D unclear. The V gene lost 6 bases and the J gene lost 6 bases, with 20 bases spanning the gap. The CDR3 is made up of 15 amino acids. Germline V gene data show CDR1 as MDHEN and CDR2 as SYDVKM. Here the CDR3 reads CASSHGDGRVPEAFF. Here the CDR3 DNA reads TGTGCCAGCAGCCACGGTGACGGGAGGGTACCTGAAGCTTTCTTT.

The gene calls are TRBV7-9 and TRBJ1-2; tentative D call: TRBD1 (6 bases). V gave up 1 base and J gave up 7 bases, with 13 bases separating them. The germline gives CDR1 SEHNR, CDR2 FQNEAQ (reference sequence). The CDR3 runs to 14 residues. The CDR3 is CASSLVGTLAGYTF. Written as DNA, the CDR3 is TGTGCCAGCAGCTTAGTTGGGACACTCGCTGGCTACACCTTC.

The chain is built from TRBV5-1 and TRBJ1-1, with D tentatively TRBD1 (5 bases). The V gene's germline CDR1 is SGHRS and CDR2 YFSETQ. Trimming removed 4 bases from V and 8 bases from J, with 12 bases in between. CDR3 length: 12 amino acids. This chain's CDR3 is CASSPLGGEAFF. The CDR3 region has the DNA TGCGCCAGCAGCCCCTTGGGGGGAGAAGCTTTCTTT.

This CDR3 is CASSLGLLHSGYTF. CDR3 DNA sequence: TGTGCCAGCAGCCTGGGACTTCTACACAGTGGCTACACCTTC. The rearrangement joins TRBV3-1 to TRBJ1-2, with D perhaps TRBD1 (5 bases). Germline values: CDR1 LGHDT, CDR2 YNNKEL (reference sequence). There are 14 residues in the CDR3. V lost 4 bases and J lost 7, with 16 bases in between.

CDR3 region: CASQGVQGNTEAFF. The CDR3 coding sequence is TGTGCCAGCCAGGGAGTTCAGGGTAACACTGAAGCTTTCTTT. The V and J genes are TRBV12-3 or TRBV12-4 and TRBJ1-1; D is possibly TRBD1 (5 bases). The CDR3 contains 14 residues. Trimming pared 8 bases from V and 2 bases from J, leaving 15 bases between.